These 23 T cell receptor beta chains were sequenced from one sample in a study of CD8+ T cells in alopecia areata. Extracted from the samples, RNA was reverse transcribed into cDNA to serve as the sequencing template. Assay: immunoSEQ multiplex PCR; the TCRdb copy retains only in-frame clones and omits some. Recorded here are about 270,000 clones, none singletons. A panel of CD4, CD8alpha, NKG2D, NKG2ACE and other markers served to sort pooled cutaneous lymph node cells. Input material: CD4+ T cells sorted from a lymph node. Receptor source: a C3H/HeJ mouse with alopecia areata. This strain's MHC haplotype is H2-k.

Comments on this clone: Gene names denote mouse genes. With the read ending 4 residues before the CDR3 end, the germline J gene is used to fill in that end. This chain joins TRBV13-1 and TRBJ2-1; D not resolved. The germline CDR1 and CDR2 sequences are NSHNY and SYGAGN. The CDR3 loop spans 15 amino acids. The ends were cut back, 0 bases at V and 1 base at J, with 8 bases in the middle. The CDR3 sequence: CASSDVVSNYAEQFF. Partial CDR3 DNA: TGTGCCAGCAGTGATGTTGTCAGCAACTATGCT.

This clone was picked up a small number of times. Gene names are the mouse ones. Coverage ceases 4 residues before the CDR3 finishes, and the germline J gene fills in the end. The J gene is TRBJ2-5, the V gene TRBV13-3; 10 bases map to TRBD1. Germline CDR1 and CDR2: NNHDY and SYVADS. CDR3 size: 15 residues. CDR3 DNA, as far as it was read: TGTGCCAGCAGTGCCCGGGACAGGGGAGAGGAC. Translated, it gives CASSARDRGED. Given in full, the CDR3 is CASSARDRGEDTQYF.

The sample holds many counts of this clone. Gene names are mouse gene names. The read falls 4 residues short of the CDR3 end, and the missing part is taken from the germline J gene. This sample also contains other DNA sequences that code for the same CDR3. J is TRBJ2-2 and V is TRBV17; D may be TRBD2 (5 bases). Trimming stripped 2 bases from V and 0 bases from J, with 7 bases between. The CDR3 covers 15 residues. The germline CDR1 and CDR2 sequences are MNHDT and YYDKIL. The CDR3 loop is CASSRLGTNTGQLYF. CDR3 DNA (partial): TGTGCTAGCAGTAGACTGGGAACAAACACCGGG. Full variable domain (remainder filled in from reference TRBV17 and TRBJ2-2): DTTVKQNPRYKLARVGKPVNLICSQTMNHDTMYWYQKKPNQAPKLLLFYYDKILNREADTFEKFQSSRPNNSFCSLYIGSAGLEYSAMYLCASSRLGTNTGQLYFGEGSKLTVL.

Details on this clone: The gene names here belong to mouse. The CDR3 end is not reached by the read, which stops 4 residues before it; the germline J gene fills it in. The rearrangement joins TRBV13-1 to TRBJ2-3, with 10 bases matching TRBD1. Germline V gene data show CDR1 as NSHNY and CDR2 as SYGAGN. The CDR3 extends over 15 amino acids. Trimming removed 5 bases from V and 4 bases from J; junction bases left unmatched: 7. The part of the CDR3 DNA that was read is TGTGCCAGCAGCCCCTTGGGACAGGGGACAGAA. Its protein is CASSPLGQGTE. The complete CDR3 reads CASSPLGQGTETLYF.

The sample holds many counts of this clone. The gene names here belong to mouse. The read terminates 4 residues before the CDR3 end, so the remaining end is supplied by the germline J gene. Other DNA sequences in this specimen translate into the identical CDR3. The chain is built from TRBV1 and TRBJ2-2; D gene unclear. The CDR3 is 15 residues long. V shed 1 base and J shed 0 bases, with 6 bases lying between them. Germline CDR1 and CDR2: NSQYPW and LRSPGD (reference sequence). The DNA read from the CDR3 is TGCACCTGCAGTGCAGGGGGTGCAAACACCGGG. It is translated as CTCSAGGANTG. The full CDR3 reads CTCSAGGANTGQLYF.

Remarks on this clone: Mouse gene names and germline throughout. The CDR3 end is not reached by the read, which stops 4 residues before it; the germline J gene fills it in. The gene calls are TRBV12-1 and TRBJ2-4; 12 bases line up with TRBD2. The J segment lost 0 bases and the V segment lost 4 bases, leaving 7 bases of the junction unmatched. The germline gives CDR1 SGHSN, CDR2 HYEKVE. The CDR3 sequence is 17 residues long. CDR3 bases read: TGTGCCAGCTCCCTGACTGGGGGGGCGGGGAGTCAAAAC. Translating it yields CASSLTGGAGSQN. From start to end, the CDR3 is CASSLTGGAGSQNTLYF.

This clone was observed a few times. Gene names are the mouse ones. The observed sequence ends 4 residues before the CDR3 terminus, with the missing tail filled in from the germline J gene. The genes are TRBV13-1 and TRBJ2-2; 8 nucleotides align to TRBD2. The CDR3 contains 15 residues. V shed 1 base and J 4 bases; nucleotides not matched to a gene: 3. The germline gives CDR1 NSHNY, CDR2 SYGAGN. CDR3 region: CASSDWGGITGQLYF. CDR3 DNA (partial): TGTGCCAGCAGTGATTGGGGGGGGATCACCGGG.

As concerns this clone: Genes and germline come from the mouse. The read falls 4 residues short of the CDR3 end, and the missing part is taken from the germline J gene. This rearrangement joins TRBV13-1 to TRBJ2-4, with 10 bases matching TRBD1. The CDR3 runs 14 residues. CDR1 and CDR2 from the germline V gene are NSHNY and SYGAGN. The CDR3: CASSPGQGKNTLYF. The CDR3 bases that were read are TGTGCCAGCAGTCCGGGACAGGGGAAAAAC.

There are a few counts of this clone. Gene labels here are mouse ones. The CDR3 end falls 4 residues outside the read, so it is completed with the germline J gene. The chain carries TRBV13-1 and TRBJ2-2, with TRBD2 matching 9 bases. From germline, CDR1 is NSHNY and CDR2 SYGAGN. Trimming at V came to 4 bases and at J to 0 bases, leaving 7 bases not matched to a gene. The CDR3 totals 17 residues. CDR3 residues: CASSSLTGGSNTGQLYF. The CDR3 DNA, read in part, is TGTGCCAGCAGTTCCCTAACTGGGGGGTCAAACACCGGG.

This clone has just a few counts. Mouse germline and gene names are used. The DNA ends 4 residues before the CDR3 does, and the rest of the CDR3 is filled in from the germline J gene. The V and J genes are TRBV13-2 and TRBJ2-1; TRBD2 matches at 8 bases. The germline CDR1 and CDR2 sequences are NNHNN and SYGAGS (reference sequence). Germline trimming cut 0 bases from V and 6 bases from J; bases unmatched to any gene: 5. This CDR3 comprises 15 residues. The CDR3 protein is CASGDGGGAVAEQFF. The part of the CDR3 DNA that was read is TGTGCCAGCGGTGATGGAGGGGGGGCTGTTGCT.

On this clone: Any gene name here is a mouse gene name. The CDR3 end falls 4 residues outside the read, so it is completed with the germline J gene. The V call is TRBV19, the J call TRBJ2-7, with 7 bases fitting TRBD2. The CDR3 totals 13 residues. Looked up from germline, CDR1 is FNHDT and CDR2 is SITEND (reference sequence). Trimming cost V 5 bases and J 3 bases; bases outside gene matches: 5. Here the CDR3 reads CASSPRLGYEQYF. The part of the CDR3 DNA that was read is TGTGCCAGCAGCCCTCGACTGGGCTAT.

To note about this clone: These gene names are mouse names. The CDR3 end is not reached by the read, which stops 4 residues before it; the germline J gene fills it in. Other DNA sequences in the sample encode the same CDR3. J is TRBJ1-1 and V is TRBV17; the D gene is possibly TRBD1 (6 bases). CDR3 length equals 14 residues. Trimming took off 1 base at V and 1 base at J, with 7 bases between the two ends. The V gene's germline CDR1 is MNHDT and CDR2 YYDKIL. CDR3 in amino acids: CASSRGDKNTEVFF. The CDR3 bases that were read are TGTGCTAGCAGTAGAGGGGACAAAAACACA.

Regarding this clone: The gene names given are mouse names. The CDR3 end falls 4 residues outside the read, so it is completed with the germline J gene. Other DNA sequences in the same sample also yield this CDR3. This chain joins TRBV13-1 and TRBJ2-3, with TRBD1 identical over 8 bases. Germline CDR1 NSHNY, CDR2 SYGAGN. The trim removed 4 bases at V and 3 bases at J, leaving 4 bases unmatched. CDR3 length equals 14 residues. The DNA read from the CDR3 is TGTGCCAGCAGTCACGGACAGGGCGCAGAA. This codes for CASSHGQGAE. The whole CDR3 sequence reads CASSHGQGAETLYF.

This clone was seen a few times. The germline and genes are mouse ones. The read gets to within 4 residues of the CDR3 end, and the germline J gene fills in the rest. The chain links TRBV13-2 to TRBJ2-7; 8 nucleotides match TRBD2. V shed 0 bases, J shed 2 bases, and the junction held 4 bases outside the gene matches. The germline gives CDR1 NNHNN, CDR2 SYGAGS (reference sequence). There are 15 residues in the CDR3. This chain's CDR3 is CASGDGGGGAYEQYF. The sequenced part of the CDR3 DNA is TGTGCCAGCGGTGATGGAGGGGGGGGCGCCTAT.

On this clone itself: The genes and germline here are from mouse. Sequencing ends 4 residues short of the CDR3 end; the germline J gene provides the rest. The chain is built from TRBV1 and TRBJ1-2; 9 nucleotides agree with TRBD1. The germline CDR1 and CDR2 sequences are NSQYPW and LRSPGD (reference sequence). This CDR3 has 14 amino acids. The part of the CDR3 DNA that was read is TGCACCTGCAGTGCCTCGGGACAGGGAGGC. It translates to CTCSASGQGG. The complete CDR3 protein is CTCSASGQGGDYTF.

Only a few counts were recorded for this clone. The gene names given are mouse names. Read sequence stops 4 residues before the CDR3 end, and the germline J gene provides the missing end. Additional DNA sequences in this sample encode the identical CDR3. This sequence joins TRBV1 and TRBJ2-3, with unresolved D. The CDR3 has 12 residues. V was cut by 3 bases and J by 3 bases, with 4 bases left in between. The germline V gene has CDR1 NSQYPW and CDR2 LRSPGD (reference sequence). The CDR3 sequence is CTCSAGAETLYF. CDR3 DNA, as far as it was read: TGCACCTGCAGTGCTGGGGCAGAA.

This clone occurred a few times. Any gene name here is a mouse gene name. Read data end 4 residues before the CDR3 end; the end is taken from the germline J gene. The chain employs TRBV1 and TRBJ2-1; D might be TRBD2 (7 bases). This CDR3 region has 17 residues. Between the trimmed V and J ends, which lost 0 bases and 1 base, there was a span of 13 bases. Looked up from germline, CDR1 is NSQYPW and CDR2 is LRSPGD (reference sequence). CDR3 DNA, as far as it was read: TGCACCTGCAGTGCAGATCGGGGGGCCTCCAACTATGCT. As protein: CTCSADRGASNYA. The entire CDR3 protein is CTCSADRGASNYAEQFF. The full variable domain, with the rest looked up from reference TRBV1 and TRBJ2-1, is VTLLEQNPRWRLVPRGQAVNLRCILKNSQYPWMSWYQQDLQKQLQWLFTLRSPGDKEVKSLPGADYLATRVTDTELRLQVANMSQGRTLYCTCSADRGASNYAEQFFGPGTRLTVL.

On this clone: Mouse names are used for the genes. The read is 4 residues too short to cover the CDR3 end, so that end is filled in from the germline J gene. The rearrangement links TRBV13-3 to TRBJ2-4, with TRBD1 as a possible D gene (5 bases). The germline V gene encodes CDR1 NNHDY and CDR2 SYVADS. The CDR3 contains 13 residues. CDR3 DNA, as far as it was read: TGTGCCAGCAGTGAAGAGGGGAGGAAC. This sequence encodes CASSEEGRN. In full, the CDR3 reads CASSEEGRNTLYF. Full variable domain (outside the CDR3, taken from reference TRBV13-3 and TRBJ2-4): EAAVTQSPRSKVAVTGGKVTLSCHQTNNHDYMYWYRQDTGHGLRLIHYSYVADSTEKGDIPDGYKASRPSQENFSLILELASLSQTAVYFCASSEEGRNTLYFGAGTRLSVL.

This clone was seen more than once but under ten times. Gene names are the mouse ones. The CDR3 is cut off 4 residues early in the read; its end comes from the germline J gene. The V and J genes are TRBV13-3 and TRBJ2-1, with D hard to call. The CDR3 contains 11 residues. Germline V gene data show CDR1 as NNHDY and CDR2 as SYVADS. V dropped 4 bases and J dropped 5 bases, with 4 bases sitting between them. The covered CDR3 bases are TGTGCCAGCAGTCTTCATGCT. Translated: CASSLHA. The whole CDR3 sequence is CASSLHAEQFF.

The sample holds a few counts of this clone. Gene names and germline match the mouse. The read terminates 4 residues ahead of where the CDR3 ends, so the germline J gene completes it. This chain connects TRBV5 to TRBJ1-1, with D possibly TRBD1 on 5 matching bases. CDR1 and CDR2 from the germline V gene are LGHNA and YNLKQL (reference sequence). The CDR3 runs 15 residues. Trimming removed 4 bases from V and 0 bases from J, with 12 bases in between. The CDR3 is CASSPRQLANTEVFF. The part of the CDR3 DNA that was read is TGTGCCAGCAGCCCCCGACAGCTTGCAAACACA.

This clone was seen only a few times. Genes and germline are mouse. The read ends 4 residues before the CDR3 terminus; that terminus is restored from the germline J gene. The sample carries other DNA sequences with the same CDR3. The V gene is TRBV13-2, the J gene TRBJ2-3; D might be TRBD1 (6 bases). The CDR3 is 14 residues long. Looked up from germline, CDR1 is NNHNN and CDR2 is SYGAGS (reference sequence). Trimming removed 4 bases at V and 0 bases at J, with 9 bases between. Partial CDR3 DNA: TGTGCCAGCGGTTCCAGGGGTAGTGCAGAA. Translated: CASGSRGSAE. The whole CDR3 is CASGSRGSAETLYF.

This clone has only a few counts. The gene names given are mouse names. The CDR3 end is not reached by the read, which stops 4 residues before it; the germline J gene fills it in. The sample has other DNA sequences that encode this CDR3 too. This chain links TRBV31 with TRBJ2-3; 9 nucleotides align to TRBD2. The CDR3 extends over 15 amino acids. The trim removed 3 bases at V and 0 bases at J, leaving 4 bases unmatched. Per germline, CDR1 GKSSPN and CDR2 SITVG. The sequenced part of the CDR3 DNA is TGTGCCTGGAGAGGACTGGGGACTAGTGCAGAA. This codes for CAWRGLGTSAE. The whole CDR3 sequence is CAWRGLGTSAETLYF.

This clone was picked up a small number of times. Mouse gene names apply. The read finishes 4 residues shy of the CDR3 end, and the germline J gene is used to complete it. The rearrangement joins TRBV29 to TRBJ2-5; 7 nucleotides align to TRBD1. CDR3 length: 14 residues. Per the germline V gene, CDR1 is MSHET and CDR2 is SYDVDS. CDR3 bases read: TGTGCTAGCATCCCATACAGGGGTGAAGAC. This gives the protein CASIPYRGED. The whole CDR3 protein is CASIPYRGEDTQYF.